Described below is a single TCR beta chain sequence and its context. Its antigen remains unidentified. Looked up from germline, CDR1 is MDHEN and CDR2 is SYDVKM. The CDR3 has 15 amino acids. With 3 bases removed from V and 7 bases from J, the gap between germline ends came to 18 bases. These data originate in a study of T cell responses to AZD1222 COVID-19 vaccine. Overall study results and limits: Reports indicate that nearly half of spike-specific TCRs are directed at unmutated variant regions. Spike-wide coverage was observed for vaccine-associated CD4 TCRs, with dominant responses at 160-218 and 743-854.

Clones were read by immunoSEQ multiplex PCR, and TCRdb kept only the in-frame ones, dropping some. The sample shows about 85,000 clones, approximately 89% of them seen only once. The analysis combined second doses at about 4 or about 12 weeks. The receptor was derived from an adult who received the AZD1222 COVID-19 vaccine. This chain uses TRBV28 with TRBJ1-1; D gene uncertain. The sample consisted of peripheral blood, taken 28 days after the second AZD1222 dose. The CDR3 protein is CASSLGGTHTYEAFF. The CDR3 nucleotides read TGTGCCAGCAGTTTGGGCGGAACCCATACGTATGAAGCTTTCTTT.